The rows below give T cell receptor beta chains drawn from one sample of a study of blood T cell repertoires in COVID-19. Data came from immunoSEQ multiplex PCR; TCRdb stores just in-frame clones and leaves some out. The sample lists 150,000 to 160,000 clones, roughly four fifths occurring once. The sample taken for sequencing was peripheral blood. Receptors originate from a woman in her sixties or seventies with COVID-19, enrolled during active disease. The CDR3 runs from the conserved cysteine through the conserved F or W. Each record gives: clone size, CDR3 length, V gene, D gene, J gene, CDR3 DNA, CDR3 protein. A D gene is named only where the DNA matches it firmly. Where a row states a size, it is once, few, many or the class of an expanded clone; other rows omit it.

>NA|17|TRBV15|TRBD1|TRBJ1-3
TGTGCCACCAGCAGTGCACAGGGGGTATCCTCTGGAAACACCATATATTTT
CATSSAQGVSSGNTIYF
>NA|15|TRBV24-1|NA|TRBJ2-1
TGTGCCACCAGTGATTATGGGCAGGAAGACAATGAGCAGTTCTTC
CATSDYGQEDNEQFF
>few|15|TRBV3-1/TRBV3-2|NA|TRBJ1-4
TGTGCCAGCAGCCTCTGGGGAGGGGCTAATGAAAAACTGTTTTTT
CASSLWGGANEKLFF
>NA|14|TRBV14|NA|TRBJ1-1
TGTGCCAGCAGCCAAGAGTTAACTTCCCCTGAAGCTTTCTTT
CASSQELTSPEAFF
>NA|19|TRBV6-6|TRBD1|TRBJ2-1
TGTGCCAGCAGCTATGCCCCTATGCTCACCGGGACAGGAGGTGGTGAGCAGTTCTTC
CASSYAPMLTGTGGGEQFF
>NA|13|TRBV19|NA|TRBJ1-1
TGTGCCAGTAGTTACAGGGCACCCACTGAAGCTTTCTTT
CASSYRAPTEAFF
>NA|12|TRBV29-1|NA|TRBJ2-7
TGCAGCGTTGCCAGGGATACCTACGAGCAGTACTTC
CSVARDTYEQYF
>NA|17|TRBV15|TRBD1|TRBJ2-2
TGTGCCACCAGCCCAACACAGGGGCGATTGAACACCGGGGAGCTGTTTTTT
CATSPTQGRLNTGELFF
>NA|14|TRBV29-1|TRBD1|TRBJ2-1
TGCAGCGTTGAGGTAGGGGGCGTCTACAATGAGCAGTTCTTC
CSVEVGGVYNEQFF
>NA|15|TRBV7-9|NA|TRBJ1-1
TGTGCCAGCAGCTTCTACAGGTCCGGGGGCACTGAAGCTTTCTTT
CASSFYRSGGTEAFF
>NA|15|TRBV6-1|TRBD1|TRBJ1-5
TGTGCCAGCAGACCGACAGGGTGGGACAATCAGCCCCAGCATTTT
CASRPTGWDNQPQHF
>NA|14|TRBV5-1|NA|TRBJ1-2
TGCGCCAGCAGCTTGGATGCAGGGAACTATGGCTACACCTTC
CASSLDAGNYGYTF
>NA|14|TRBV5-1|TRBD1|TRBJ2-5
TGCGCCAGCAGCTTTACCGGGACAGGAGAGACCCAGTACTTC
CASSFTGTGETQYF
>NA|14|TRBV5-4|NA|TRBJ1-1
TGTGCCAGCAGCTCGATTTACAGGGACGCTGAAGCTTTCTTT
CASSSIYRDAEAFF
>NA|14|TRBV5-1|NA|TRBJ1-1
TGCGCCAGCAGCTTGGGATCTATGAACACTGAAGCTTTCTTT
CASSLGSMNTEAFF
>few|15|TRBV9|NA|TRBJ1-3
TGTGCCAGCAGCGTAGGAGGGATCTCTGGAAACACCATATATTTT
CASSVGGISGNTIYF
>NA|15|TRBV18|TRBD1|TRBJ1-5
TGTGCCAGCTCACCAAGGACAGGGGTCAATCAGCCCCAGCATTTT
CASSPRTGVNQPQHF
>NA|18|TRBV24-1|NA|TRBJ2-5
TGTGCCACCACGGTTCCCTTAAACAGGGTTAGGAGGCAAGAGACCCAGTACTTC
CATTVPLNRVRRQETQYF
>NA|12|TRBV29-1|TRBD1|TRBJ1-2
TGCAGCGTTGGACAGGGTAGCTATGGCTACACCTTC
CSVGQGSYGYTF
>NA|17|TRBV4-1|TRBD2|TRBJ2-1
TGCGCCAGCAGCCAAGATTCCGGACTAGCCTCGCGAAATGAGCAGTTCTTC
CASSQDSGLASRNEQFF
>once|16|TRBV9|TRBD2|TRBJ2-3
TGTGCCAGCAGCGCCCGACTAGCGGGGGCCACAGATACGCAGTATTTT
CASSARLAGATDTQYF
>NA|15|TRBV3-1/TRBV3-2|TRBD1|TRBJ1-3
TGTGCCAGCAGTCGGGGACAGGGTTCCGGAAACACCATATATTTT
CASSRGQGSGNTIYF
>NA|13|TRBV5-1|NA|TRBJ2-5
TGCGCCAGCAGCTTGGGTCCTATGGAGACCCAGTACTTC
CASSLGPMETQYF
>NA|12|TRBV15|NA|TRBJ2-5
TGTGCCACCAGCAGAGAAGACTTCACCCAGTACTTC
CATSREDFTQYF
>once|15|TRBV9|TRBD1|TRBJ2-1
TGTGCCAGCAGCGTAGAGGGGACAGGGGGCAATGAGCAGTTCTTC
CASSVEGTGGNEQFF
>NA|16|TRBV11-2|NA|TRBJ1-5
TGTGCCAGCAGCCCCGGGGGAGTCTGGGGGAATCAGCCCCAGCATTTT
CASSPGGVWGNQPQHF
>once|18|TRBV6-6|TRBD2|TRBJ2-7
TGTGCCAGCAGTCGTGCCGAGCCGTTAGCGGGAATCTCCTACGAGCAGTACTTC
CASSRAEPLAGISYEQYF
>once|13|TRBV7-8|NA|TRBJ2-5
TGTGCCAGCAGCTTAGCCGAGGCAAGGACCCAGTACTTC
CASSLAEARTQYF
>NA|14|TRBV6-1|TRBD1|TRBJ1-2
TGTGCCAGCAGTGAGACAGGGATTCTCTATGGCTACACCTTC
CASSETGILYGYTF
>NA|15|TRBV9|TRBD1|TRBJ1-1
TGTGCCAGCAGCCCCTCGGGACAGCTGAACACTGAAGCTTTCTTT
CASSPSGQLNTEAFF
>NA|14|TRBV19|TRBD1|TRBJ1-4
TGTGCCAGCAGGGACAGGGGGATTGGAGAAAAACTGTTTTTT
CASRDRGIGEKLFF
>few|13|TRBV14|TRBD1|TRBJ1-2
TGTGCCAGCAGCCAAGTATTAGGGGGCGGCTACACCTTC
CASSQVLGGGYTF
>NA|15|TRBV6-5|TRBD1|TRBJ2-1
TGTGCCAGCAGTTACCAAGGACAGGGGGTCTATGAGCAGTTCTTC
CASSYQGQGVYEQFF
>NA|15|TRBV7-3|TRBD2|TRBJ2-2
TGTGCCAGCAGCTCGGGACTAGCCAACACCGGGGAGCTGTTTTTT
CASSSGLANTGELFF
>few|13|TRBV18|TRBD1|TRBJ1-2
TGTGCCAGCTCACCAGAGACAGGGAACGGCTACACCTTC
CASSPETGNGYTF
>NA|15|TRBV19|TRBD2|TRBJ2-5
TGTGCCAGTAGTATAAGCGGGAGGGCCCAAGAGACCCAGTACTTC
CASSISGRAQETQYF
>NA|15|TRBV6-5|NA|TRBJ2-1
TGTGCCAGCACCCCGGAAGGACTAAGGGCCAATGAGCAGTTCTTC
CASTPEGLRANEQFF
>NA|14|TRBV6-5|NA|TRBJ1-3
TGTGCCACCCAACAGGATCCAACTGGAAACACCATATATTTT
CATQQDPTGNTIYF
>NA|14|TRBV5-5|TRBD1|TRBJ1-4
TGTGCCAGCAACAAGCAGGGGGTGCTCGAAAAACTGTTTTTT
CASNKQGVLEKLFF
>NA|13|TRBV5-1|NA|TRBJ1-1
TGCGCCAGCGGGAGGACACACAACACTGAAGCTTTCTTT
CASGRTHNTEAFF
>NA|16|TRBV27|NA|TRBJ1-4
TGTGCCAGCAGTATCCGAGTCGGCATAGCTTCCGAAAAACTGTTTTTT
CASSIRVGIASEKLFF
>NA|17|TRBV6-4|TRBD2|TRBJ2-1
TGTGCCAGCAGTGACTCAAGTAGCGGGAGGGCCTTTAATGAGCAGTTCTTC
CASSDSSSGRAFNEQFF
>few|13|TRBV19|TRBD1|TRBJ1-2
TGTGCCACTACCCCGGGACAGGGGTGGATATACACCTTC
CATTPGQGWIYTF
>NA|13|TRBV10-1|TRBD1|TRBJ1-1
TGCGCCAGCAGTGAGACAGGGGAAACTGAAGCTTTCTTT
CASSETGETEAFF
>NA|14|TRBV27|TRBD1|TRBJ1-1
TGTGCCAGCAGTTCAGAGACAGGGAAGACTGAAGCTTTCTTT
CASSSETGKTEAFF
>NA|14|TRBV7-3|NA|TRBJ2-1
TGTGCCAGCGCACAGTGGGCTACCGCCAATGAGCAGTTCTTC
CASAQWATANEQFF
>NA|16|TRBV19|NA|TRBJ1-3
TGTGCCAGTAGGAAAAGACAGGTCCGGGCGGGAAACACCATATATTTT
CASRKRQVRAGNTIYF